The 21 T cell receptor beta chains below were found in one sample sequenced in a study of tumor-infiltrating lymphocytes in primary liver carcinoma. Priming with a constant-region primer yielded TCR beta cDNA from roughly 490 ng total RNA. Three nested multiplex PCR rounds of slightly modified ARM-PCR generated TCR beta libraries. TRBV1-TRBV30 forward and Cbeta reverse primers drove the first two roughly 10-cycle rounds. TCRdb redid the calling of the multiplex PCR reads with MiXCR, one entry per CDR3 protein. The sample records about 30,000 distinct CDR3 sequences, 71% being singletons. The study co-extracted DNA and RNA from about 21-30 mg of unsorted bulk tissue. Sequencing input: liver tumor tissue from sampling region 3. Subset denoted: tumor region T3, left-lateral pole. The receptor set was obtained from a woman aged 30 to 39 with primary liver carcinoma and hepatitis B virus infection.

Turning to this clonotype: At one end the junction does not follow the germline gene, possibly because of a read error. The V and J genes are TRBV11-3 and TRBJ2-1; 10 bases match TRBD2. Germline V gene sequence: CDR1 SGHNT, CDR2 YENEEA. CDR3 length: 17 amino acids. The CDR3 loop reads CASSLGPAGGVTPEQFF. As DNA, the CDR3 is TGTGCCAGTAGCTTGGGACCAGCGGGAGGGGTCACTCCTGAGCAGTTCTTC. The full variable domain, its missing parts supplied by reference TRBV11-3 and TRBJ2-1, is EAGVVQSPRYKIIEKKQPVAFWCNPISGHNTLYWYLQNLGQGPELLIRYENEEAVDDSQLPKDRFSAERLKGVDSTLKIQPAELGDSAVYLCASSLGPAGGVTPEQFFGPGTRLTVL.

The rearrangement links TRBV11-1 to TRBJ2-7; TRBD2 matches 7 bases. Per germline, CDR1 SGHAT and CDR2 FQDESV (reference sequence). With 9 bases clipped from V and 2 bases from J, the junction kept 10 bases outside the gene matches. The CDR3 extends over 14 amino acids. The DNA for the CDR3 is TGTGCCAGGAGCGGGAAGAGGGCCACCTACGAGCAGTACTTC. Amino acid sequence: CARSGKRATYEQYF. Full variable domain (missing parts from reference TRBV11-1 and TRBJ2-7): EAEVAQSPRYKITEKSQAVAFWCDPISGHATLYWYRQILGQGPELLVQFQDESVVDDSQLPKDRFSAERLKGVDSTLKIQPAELGDSAMYLCARSGKRATYEQYFGPGTRLTVT.

As concerns this clonotype: One end of the junction varies from germline; a read error may be responsible. The chain links TRBV11-3 to TRBJ2-1; the match to TRBD2 covers 12 bases. The length of the CDR3 is 15 residues. Germline V gene data show CDR1 as SGHNT and CDR2 as YENEEA. The CDR3 coding sequence is TGTCCCAGCAGCCGACTAGCGGGGGTGGGGTATGAGCAGTTCTTT. Translated: CPSSRLAGVGYEQFF.

A remark on this clonotype: One base away lies a much larger clone, so this may be a sequencing read error. This chain links TRBV29-1 with TRBJ2-2; TRBD1 might be the D (7 bases). This CDR3 comprises 13 residues. CDR1 is SQVTM, CDR2 ANQGSEA, per germline. The CDR3 sequence is CSVDRLGGGELLF. The CDR3 nucleotides are TGCAGCGTTGATCGCTTAGGGGGCGGGGAGCTGCTTTTT.

Details on this clonotype: Given a much more abundant clone one base away, this may be a read error. The J gene is TRBJ1-6, the V gene TRBV18; the match to TRBD1 covers 10 bases. The CDR3 sequence is 13 residues long. CDR1 is KGHSH and CDR2 is LQKENI in the germline V gene. The CDR3 DNA sequence: TGTACCAGCTGGACAGGGGGAGGTTCACCCCTCCACTTT. It specifies CTSWTGGGSPLHF.

Details on this clonotype: A read error may be the cause here, since a much bigger clone is one base away. The V call is TRBV11-3, the J call TRBJ2-4; D remains unclear. V was pared by 4 bases and J by 3 bases, with 10 bases between. The CDR3 length is 14 residues. Germline V gene lookup returns CDR1 SGHNT and CDR2 YENEEA. The DNA for the CDR3 is TGTGCCAGCAGCTATTGGGTAGTCAAAAACATTCAGTACTTC. Residues: CASSYWVVKNIQYF.

By share of the sample, this clonotype is large. The chain is built from TRBV28 and TRBJ1-2; 10 nucleotides match TRBD1. Trimming removed 7 bases from V and 0 bases from J; junction bases left unmatched: 5. CDR3 length equals 15 residues. Germline V gene lookup returns CDR1 MDHEN and CDR2 SYDVKM. CDR3 coding DNA: TGTGCCAGCATCCAAGGACAGGGGGCTAACTATGGCTACACCTTC. Translated, it gives CASIQGQGANYGYTF.

This clonotype occurred many times. The rearrangement joins TRBV18 to TRBJ2-1, with 9 bases matching TRBD2. CDR3 size: 16 residues. The germline V gene has CDR1 KGHSH and CDR2 LQKENI. Unmatched junction bases numbered 6, after V lost 4 bases and J lost 2 bases. CDR3 coding DNA: TGTGCCAGCTCACGCCCCTTAGCGGGGGCCTACAATGAGCAGTTCTTC. Translation: CASSRPLAGAYNEQFF.

The chain uses TRBV11-3 and TRBJ2-1, with 16 bases identical to TRBD2. Germline V gene sequence: CDR1 SGHNT, CDR2 YENEEA. The CDR3 has 17 residues. CDR3: CACSSGLAGGVTSEQFF. The CDR3 DNA sequence: TGTGCTTGCAGCTCGGGACTAGCGGGAGGGGTCACTTCTGAGCAGTTCTTC. Combining the CDR3 with reference TRBV11-3 and TRBJ2-1 gives the whole variable domain EAGVVQSPRYKIIEKKQPVAFWCNPISGHNTLYWYLQNLGQGPELLIRYENEEAVDDSQLPKDRFSAERLKGVDSTLKIQPAELGDSAVYLCACSSGLAGGVTSEQFFGPGTRLTVL.

A note on this clonotype: The conserved phenylalanine or tryptophan normally closing the CDR3 is absent here, so this likely arose from a read error. Because the CDR3's place on the DNA is in doubt, the DNA is left out and the CDR3 is given as listed by TCRdb. V gene TRBV7-8 combines with J gene TRBJ2-7; whether TRBD1, the table's D call, matches the DNA was not checked. Germline V CDR1 and CDR2: SGHVS, FQNEAQ. The CDR3 extends over 16 residues, inclusive of both ends. The CDR3 sequence is CASSAPRGLALYEQYS.

Note on this clonotype: This likely comes from a read error, as the CDR3 has no conserved phenylalanine or tryptophan at its end. The chain links TRBV6-5 to TRBJ2-7, with unresolved D. Trimming took 9 bases from V and 1 from J, leaving 19 bases between them. Germline CDR1 is MNHEY and CDR2 is SVGAGI. This CDR3 is built from 15 residues. This CDR3 reads CASTSGPMSSYEQYI. The CDR3 nucleotides read TGTGCCAGTACGTCAGGCCCTATGAGTTCCTACGAGCAGTACATC.

In this sample, this clonotype turned up once. The chain employs TRBV11-2 and TRBJ1-2, with D possibly TRBD1 on 5 matching bases. CDR1 SGHAT and CDR2 FQNNGV come from the germline V gene. CDR3 length equals 14 residues. Between the trimmed V and J ends, which lost 5 bases and 7 bases, there was a span of 17 bases. This chain's CDR3 is CASSTGGTLVGYTF. In DNA form, the CDR3 reads TGTGCCAGCAGCACCGGGGGTACACTCGTTGGCTACACCTTC.

Of note for this clonotype: This may come from a read error, since a much larger clone is one base off. The chain recombines TRBV5-8 with TRBJ2-5; 11 bases are a match to TRBD1. The V gene's germline CDR1 is SGHTS and CDR2 YDEGEE. CDR3 length: 15 amino acids. CDR3 loop: CTSSFRTGGVETQYF. CDR3 sequence (DNA): TGTACCAGCAGCTTCCGGACAGGGGGCGTGGAGACCCAGTACTTC.

As concerns this clonotype: A read error may explain this, as a much larger clone is one base away. The CDR3 does not close with the conserved phenylalanine or tryptophan, likely indicating a read error. V gene TRBV24-1 combines with J gene TRBJ2-1; D is unresolved. Looked up from germline, CDR1 is KGHDR and CDR2 is SFDVKD. Deletions cut 3 bases from V and 7 bases from J, with 12 bases between. The CDR3 spans 14 residues. The CDR3 DNA sequence: TGTGCCACCAGTGATCCCACTGTGCGGAATGAGCAGTTCTTA. Translating it yields CATSDPTVRNEQFL.

This clonotype was detected many times. One junction end does not reproduce the germline sequence, and a read error may be involved. The chain is built from TRBV11-2 and TRBJ2-7; 11 bases are a match to TRBD2. The CDR3 extends over 13 amino acids. Germline assignment: CDR1 SGHAT and CDR2 FQNNGV. The CDR3: CASSLTSGSEQCF. For the CDR3, the DNA is TGTGCCAGCAGCTTAACTAGCGGGAGCGAGCAGTGCTTC.

Regarding this clonotype: No conserved phenylalanine or tryptophan is present at the end of the CDR3, so a read error is the likely explanation. Because the CDR3's place on the DNA is in doubt, the DNA is left out and the CDR3 is given as listed by TCRdb. This chain connects TRBV11-2 to TRBJ1-1. Germline CDR1 and CDR2: SGHAT and FQNNGV. The CDR3 length is 11 residues, termini included. CDR3 loop: CTSRGWTETFI.

Comment on this clonotype: Germline is not matched at one junction end, which may reflect a read error. This rearrangement joins TRBV5-6 to TRBJ2-2; maybe TRBD2 (5 bases). Per germline, CDR1 SGHDT and CDR2 YYEEEE. This CDR3 region has 15 residues. The CDR3 reads CASSLAPRATGELFF. DNA of the CDR3: TGTGCTAGCAGTTTGGCACCCAGAGCCACCGGGGAGCTGTTTTTC.

About this clonotype: Given the absence of the conserved phenylalanine or tryptophan at the CDR3 end, a read error is likely. The V call is TRBV6-1, the J call TRBJ1-4; weak D call: TRBD1 (6 bases). The CDR3 has 14 amino acids. Trimming removed 7 bases from V and 7 bases from J, with 16 bases in between. Germline CDR1 and CDR2: MNHNS and SASEGT. The CDR3 protein is CASKVGGAGEKLFS. The DNA of the CDR3 is TGTGCCAGCAAGGTTGGGGGCGCAGGTGAAAAACTGTTTTCT.

This chain uses TRBV11-2 with TRBJ2-1; perhaps TRBD2 as D (5 bases). Germline values: CDR1 SGHAT, CDR2 FQNNGV. The length of the CDR3 is 14 residues. The V end was cut by 7 bases, the J end by 9 bases, with 19 bases between. The CDR3 DNA follows: TGTGCCAGCAATACGGACTCGAGGTATAGTGAGCAGTTCTTC. Protein sequence: CASNTDSRYSEQFF.

The V and J genes are TRBV11-2 and TRBJ1-5; 7 bases are shared with TRBD1. Germline V CDR1 and CDR2: SGHAT, FQNNGV. The CDR3 covers 14 residues. The CDR3: CVNSPTGTDQPQHF. As DNA, the CDR3 is TGTGTCAACAGCCCGACAGGGACTGATCAGCCCCAGCATTTT.

The V call is TRBV10-2, the J call TRBJ2-1, with D maybe TRBD2 (6 bases). Per the germline V gene, CDR1 is WSHSY and CDR2 is SAAADI. Between the trimmed V and J ends, which lost 10 bases and 14 bases, there was a span of 21 bases. This CDR3 has 12 amino acids. The CDR3 is CANREAGGEKFF. DNA of the CDR3: TGCGCCAATAGGGAGGCGGGTGGGGAGAAGTTCTTC.